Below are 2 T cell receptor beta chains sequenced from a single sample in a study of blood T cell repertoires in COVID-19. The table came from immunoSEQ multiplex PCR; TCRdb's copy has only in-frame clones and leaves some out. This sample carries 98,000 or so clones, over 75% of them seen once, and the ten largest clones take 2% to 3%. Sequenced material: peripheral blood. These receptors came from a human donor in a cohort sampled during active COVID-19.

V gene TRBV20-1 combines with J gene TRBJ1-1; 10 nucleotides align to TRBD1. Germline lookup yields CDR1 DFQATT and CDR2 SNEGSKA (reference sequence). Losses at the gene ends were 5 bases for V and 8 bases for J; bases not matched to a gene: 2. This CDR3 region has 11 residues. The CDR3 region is CSAPDRGEAFF. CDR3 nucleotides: TGCAGTGCTCCGGACAGGGGGGAAGCTTTCTTT.

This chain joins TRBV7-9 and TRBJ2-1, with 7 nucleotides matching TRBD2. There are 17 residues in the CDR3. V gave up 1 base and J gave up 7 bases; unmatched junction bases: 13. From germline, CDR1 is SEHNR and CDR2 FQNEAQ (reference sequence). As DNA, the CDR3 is TGTGCCAGCAGCTTAGGGGCTAGCGGCAACCCCCGGAATGAGCAGTTCTTC. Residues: CASSLGASGNPRNEQFF. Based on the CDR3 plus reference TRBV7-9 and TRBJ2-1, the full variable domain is DTGVSQNPRHKITKRGQNVTFRCDPISEHNRLYWYRQTLGQGPEFLTYFQNEAQLEKSRLLSDRFSAERPKGSFSTLEIQRTEQGDSAMYLCASSLGASGNPRNEQFFGPGTRLTVL.